A single TCR beta chain is shown here with its context. TCRdb reprocessed the 5' RACE reads with MiXCR, giving one entry per CDR3 protein. The data hold around 100,000 distinct CDR3 sequences, with more than 20% observed a single time. The data stem from a study of CD8 T cells in ankylosing spondylitis. The sample taken for sequencing was synovial fluid, either unsorted or a sorted T cell fraction (not recorded which). The origin of this receptor is a male donor with ankylosing spondylitis.

In DNA, the CDR3 is TGTGCCAGCAGTGGCCTTTTGGGGACCGGGGAGCTGTTTTTT. Its translation is CASSGLLGTGELFF. This chain connects TRBV12-3 or TRBV12-4 to TRBJ2-2; no firm D call. There are 14 residues in the CDR3. V gave up 5 bases and J gave up 5 bases, with 12 bases separating them.